These 9 T cell receptor beta chains came from one sample sequenced in a study of blood T cell repertoires in COVID-19. Method: immunoSEQ multiplex PCR; TCRdb's copy keeps in-frame clones and lacks some. The sample gives 220,000 or so clones, 80% to 85% of which show up once; just under 20% is in the top ten. The specimen sequenced was peripheral blood. Source of these receptors: a man aged 25-45 years with active or convalescent COVID-19.

With respect to this clone: Germline and junction disagree at one end, which may indicate a read error. V gene TRBV7-7 combines with J gene TRBJ2-5; 7 nucleotides align to TRBD1. CDR3 length: 14 residues. CDR1 is SSHAT, CDR2 FNYEAQ, per germline (reference sequence). CDR3 coding DNA: TGTGCTAGCAGCTTAGCAGGGGGCCAAGAGACCCAGTACTTC. As protein: CASSLAGGQETQYF.

The chain is built from TRBV15 and TRBJ1-2; 9 bases are a match to TRBD1. The V segment lost 1 base and the J segment 6 bases; nucleotides outside the gene matches: 3. CDR1 and CDR2 from the germline V gene are LNHNV and YYDKDF (reference sequence). The CDR3 consists of 14 residues. The DNA of the CDR3 is TGTGCCACCAGCAGAGTAGGGACAGGGAATGGCTACACCTTC. Translated, it gives CATSRVGTGNGYTF.

The sample holds one count of this clone. The genes are TRBV21-1 and TRBJ2-7; TRBD2 is the table's D call, not checked against the DNA. TRBV21-1 is recorded as a pseudogene. The CDR3 loop spans 13 amino acids. The CDR3 spells CASRAGTSYEQYF. DNA for the CDR3: TGTGCCAGCAGAGCCGGGACTTCCTACGAGCAGTACTTC.

The chain is built from TRBV9 and TRBJ2-2, with 7 bases lining up with TRBD1. The CDR3 has 19 residues. The germline V gene encodes CDR1 SGDLS and CDR2 YYNGEE. After removal of 4 bases from V and 2 bases from J, the junction contained 17 bases not matched to a gene. CDR3 nucleotide sequence: TGTGCCAGCAGCCCCTGGGGAAGGGGGCGATTCCCTAACACCGGGGAGCTGTTTTTT. This sequence encodes CASSPWGRGRFPNTGELFF. Based on the CDR3 plus reference TRBV9 and TRBJ2-2, the full variable domain is DSGVTQTPKHLITATGQRVTLRCSPRSGDLSVYWYQQSLDQGLQFLIQYYNGEERAKGNILERFSAQQFPDLHSELNLSSLELGDSALYFCASSPWGRGRFPNTGELFFGEGSRLTVL.

The chain has TRBV7-2 and TRBJ2-1; D is perhaps TRBD2 (7 bases). Trimming shortened V by 4 bases and J by 6 bases, and 16 bases separated the two germline ends. Germline V gene sequence: CDR1 SGHTA, CDR2 FQGNSA. This CDR3 is 15 amino acids long. The CDR3 nucleotides are TGTGCCAGCAGCTGGAGGGGCGGGGGCCCCAATGAGCAGTTCTTC. Its translation: CASSWRGGGPNEQFF.

The chain combines TRBV12-5 with TRBJ1-1; 7 nucleotides match TRBD1. This CDR3 region has 15 residues. The V segment lost 6 bases and the J segment 2 bases; nucleotides outside the gene matches: 9. The germline V gene has CDR1 LGHNT and CDR2 FRNRAP. CDR3 nucleotide sequence: TGTGCTAGTGGCCCGGTCAGGGGGAATAACACTGAAGCTTTCTTT. Protein: CASGPVRGNNTEAFF.

The rearrangement uses TRBV4-1 and TRBJ2-3; TRBD2 is a possible D gene (6 bases). This CDR3 region has 13 residues. CDR1 is MGHRA and CDR2 is YSYEKL in the germline V gene. V gave up 6 bases and J gave up 5 bases, with 12 bases separating them. CDR3 DNA: TGCGCCAGCAGTGTGGAGGGCCGAGATACGCAGTATTTT. Encoded protein: CASSVEGRDTQYF.

The V and J genes are TRBV7-2 and TRBJ1-2; 9 bases match TRBD1. The CDR3 loop spans 15 amino acids. Germline CDR1 is SGHTA and CDR2 is FQGNSA. V dropped 5 bases and J dropped 8; count of bases not matched to a gene: 12. The CDR3 here is CASSLRDRDARGYTF. Written as DNA, the CDR3 is TGTGCCAGCAGCCTCCGGGACAGGGACGCCCGGGGCTACACCTTC.

The gene calls are TRBV3-1 (or the pseudogene TRBV3-2) and TRBJ1-3, with 11 bases matching TRBD1. The CDR3 extends over 15 amino acids. From germline, CDR1 is LGHDT and CDR2 YNNKEL (reference sequence). V was pared by 3 bases and J by 4 bases, with 2 bases of the junction left unmatched. This CDR3 is CASSHRTGGGNTIYF. Here the CDR3 DNA reads TGTGCCAGCAGCCATAGGACAGGGGGCGGAAACACCATATATTTT.